The 24 T cell receptor beta chains given below trace back to one sample, sequenced in a study of CD8 T cells in ankylosing spondylitis. Points from the study as a whole: For ankylosing spondylitis blood, a TCR beta motif of under 10 highly homologous variants appeared characteristic.

TCRdb called the 5' RACE reads again in MiXCR, with one record for every CDR3 protein. The sample yields about 540,000 distinct CDR3 sequences, roughly 12% seen once. These TCRs' antigens remain unknown. Sequencing was performed on blood, either unsorted or a sorted T cell fraction (not recorded which). All receptors derive from a male donor with ankylosing spondylitis.

This clonotype was counted ten times or more. This chain links TRBV5-1 with TRBJ2-2, with 7 nucleotides matching TRBD2. This CDR3 region has 15 residues. V gave up 2 bases and J gave up 3 bases; unmatched junction bases: 4. Germline V lookup: CDR1 SGHRS, CDR2 YFSETQ. CDR3: CASSLAAGDTGELFF. CDR3 nucleotides: TGCGCCAGCAGCTTAGCTGCGGGAGACACCGGGGAGCTGTTTTTT.

The sample holds many counts of this clonotype. The chain joins TRBV3-1 to TRBJ2-2; possible D gene TRBD2, 5 bases. This CDR3 is built from 15 residues. The germline V gene encodes CDR1 LGHDT and CDR2 YNNKEL (reference sequence). Trimming removed 1 base from V and 4 bases from J, with 10 bases in between. CDR3 sequence reads: CASSQGGSSTGELFF. The CDR3 nucleotides read TGTGCCAGCAGCCAAGGTGGGAGCTCCACCGGGGAGCTGTTTTTT. Variable domain in full (rest from reference TRBV3-1 and TRBJ2-2): DTAVSQTPKYLVTQMGNDKSIKCEQNLGHDTMYWYKQDSKKFLKIMFSYNNKELIINETVPNRFSPKSPDKAHLNLHINSLELGDSAVYFCASSQGGSSTGELFFGEGSRLTVL.

This clonotype occurred many times. V is TRBV10-3 and J is TRBJ2-7; TRBD1 is a possible D gene (6 bases). This CDR3 contains 12 residues. Germline V CDR1 and CDR2: ENHRY, SYGVKD. V gave up 2 bases and J gave up 13 bases, with 15 bases separating them. CDR3 residues: CAISEDDRPRYV. The CDR3 DNA is TGTGCCATCAGTGAGGACGACAGGCCGCGCTACGTC.

This clonotype came up many times. This chain joins TRBV5-1 and TRBJ2-1, with unresolved D. Trimming pared 4 bases from V and 9 bases from J, leaving 14 bases between. Germline CDR1 SGHRS, CDR2 YFSETQ. The CDR3 runs 13 residues. Here the CDR3 reads CASSLHHISEQFF. CDR3 DNA: TGCGCCAGCAGCCTCCACCATATCAGTGAGCAGTTCTTC.

This chain links TRBV5-8 with TRBJ2-1; no clear D. Germline CDR1 is SGHTS and CDR2 is YDEGEE. The CDR3 contains 14 residues. Trimming took 6 bases from V and 6 from J, leaving 16 bases between them. CDR3: CASKNQRVSNEQFF. The CDR3 DNA sequence: TGTGCCAGCAAAAACCAACGGGTTTCCAATGAGCAGTTCTTC.

This clonotype was counted between two and nine times. The V call is TRBV20-1, the J call TRBJ2-5, with D possibly TRBD2 on 5 matching bases. V was shortened by 3 bases and J by 7 bases, with 12 bases between the two germline ends. The CDR3 has 12 residues. Germline V CDR1 and CDR2: DFQATT, SNEGSKA (reference sequence). DNA for the CDR3: TGCAGTGCTAGGGCGTGGGAGACGACCCAGTACTTC. As protein: CSARAWETTQYF.

This clonotype was observed a handful of times. The chain links TRBV27 to TRBJ2-3; possible D gene TRBD2, 5 bases. The germline V gene has CDR1 MNHEY and CDR2 SMNVEV (reference sequence). V shed 8 bases and J shed 1 base, with 7 bases lying between them. The CDR3 covers 12 residues. CDR3 sequence (DNA): TGTGCCAGCGGAGGCCGCACAGATACGCAGTATTTT. Protein: CASGGRTDTQYF.

CDR3 protein: CSVEESGSGRGNEQFF. The CDR3 DNA reads as TGCAGCGTTGAAGAAAGCGGAAGCGGGAGGGGTAATGAGCAGTTCTTC. The chain combines TRBV29-1 with TRBJ2-1; 10 bases line up with TRBD2. The CDR3 spans 16 residues. Germline values: CDR1 SQVTM, CDR2 ANQGSEA. Trimming at V came to 0 bases and at J to 7 bases, leaving 9 bases not matched to a gene.

The chain has TRBV25-1 and TRBJ1-1; D perhaps matches TRBD1 (6 bases). CDR3 size: 14 residues. Trimming removed 3 bases from V and 2 bases from J, with 10 bases in between. Germline V CDR1 and CDR2: MGHDK, SYGVNS. Here the CDR3 reads CASSDWGRNTEAFF. The DNA of the CDR3 is TGTGCCAGCAGTGATTGGGGGCGAAACACTGAAGCTTTCTTT.

The rearrangement joins TRBV24-1 to TRBJ2-5, with 7 nucleotides matching TRBD2. Germline values: CDR1 KGHDR, CDR2 SFDVKD. V was clipped by 3 bases and J by 7 bases; unmatched bases: 10. The CDR3 runs to 15 residues. CDR3 sequence: CATSDPSGSGGTQYF. CDR3 nucleotide sequence: TGTGCCACCAGTGATCCTTCGGGCTCGGGAGGGACCCAGTACTTC.

Here the CDR3 reads CASSLEGIDGYTF. CDR3 DNA: TGTGCCAGCAGCTTAGAGGGGATTGATGGCTACACCTTC. The chain joins TRBV7-9 to TRBJ1-2; D possibly corresponds to TRBD1 (5 bases). V shed 1 base and J shed 6 bases, with 9 bases lying between them. The length of the CDR3 is 13 residues. Germline CDR1 is SEHNR and CDR2 is FQNEAQ (reference sequence).

This chain joins TRBV6-1 and TRBJ2-1; 7 bases are a match to TRBD2. Germline V gene data show CDR1 as MNHNS and CDR2 as SASEGT. The J segment lost 6 bases and the V segment lost 5 bases, leaving 13 bases of the junction unmatched. The CDR3 is made up of 16 amino acids. The CDR3 reads CASSPAFGEGFNEQFF. CDR3 sequence (DNA): TGTGCCAGCAGTCCCGCCTTTGGGGAGGGTTTCAATGAGCAGTTCTTC.

This clonotype was recorded many times. V is TRBV28 and J is TRBJ2-3, with TRBD1 as a possible D gene (5 bases). Germline V gives CDR1 MDHEN, CDR2 SYDVKM. The CDR3 covers 17 residues. V dropped 4 bases and J dropped 1 base, with 18 bases sitting between them. This chain's CDR3 is CASSSWGILGGTDTQYF. CDR3 nucleotide sequence: TGTGCCAGCAGTTCCTGGGGCATACTTGGGGGCACAGATACGCAGTATTTT. Drawing the rest from reference TRBV28 and TRBJ2-3, the complete variable domain is DVKVTQSSRYLVKRTGEKVFLECVQDMDHENMFWYRQDPGLGLRLIYFSYDVKMKEKGDIPEGYSVSREKKERFSLILESASTNQTSMYLCASSSWGILGGTDTQYFGPGTRLTVL.

This clonotype appeared a few times. The chain is built from TRBV20-1 and TRBJ2-1, with D possibly matching TRBD1 (6 bases). V was cut by 6 bases and J by 6 bases, with 15 bases left in between. The germline V gene encodes CDR1 DFQATT and CDR2 SNEGSKA (reference sequence). The CDR3 runs 13 residues. The CDR3 sequence is CSAPRQTGNEQFF. Here the CDR3 DNA reads TGCAGTGCCCCTCGTCAGACAGGCAATGAGCAGTTCTTC.

The chain links TRBV15 to TRBJ2-3; D not certain. The CDR3 has 15 residues. Germline-derived CDR1 and CDR2 are LNHNV and YYDKDF (reference sequence). V was cut by 5 bases and J by 0 bases, with 12 bases left in between. This CDR3 reads CATSWSSGSTDTQYF. Written as DNA, the CDR3 is TGTGCCACCAGCTGGTCGTCGGGCAGCACAGATACGCAGTATTTT.

This chain joins TRBV20-1 and TRBJ1-4; tentatively, D is TRBD1 (5 bases). Germline-derived CDR1 and CDR2 are DFQATT and SNEGSKA (reference sequence). CDR3 length: 12 residues. The germline V and J ends were trimmed by 6 bases and 6 bases, with 11 bases remaining between them. The DNA for the CDR3 is TGCAGTGCGGGACGGGTGTATGAAAAACTGTTTTTT. Protein product: CSAGRVYEKLFF.

This clonotype was seen a handful of times. The V and J genes are TRBV5-1 and TRBJ2-1; a possible D gene is TRBD1 (6 bases). CDR3 size: 15 residues. Per germline, CDR1 SGHRS and CDR2 YFSETQ. V dropped 4 bases and J dropped 1 base, with 12 bases sitting between them. CDR3 DNA: TGCGCCAGCAGCACTGGACAGTTGTCCTACAATGAGCAGTTCTTC. Encoded protein: CASSTGQLSYNEQFF.

This clonotype came up a few times. The chain employs TRBV28 and TRBJ1-4; no reliable D call. Germline loops: CDR1 MDHEN, CDR2 SYDVKM. This CDR3 has 14 amino acids. Trimming took 7 bases from V and 8 from J, leaving 17 bases between them. The CDR3 coding sequence is TGTGCCAGCACCACGGCCCGAGAGGGCGAAAAACTGTTTTTT. Translating it yields CASTTAREGEKLFF.

The chain links TRBV12-3 or TRBV12-4 to TRBJ2-7; TRBD1 aligns across 9 bases. The CDR3 runs 14 residues. V trimming: 2 bases; J trimming: 5 bases; junction bases outside the gene matches: 4. CDR3 nucleotides: TGTGCCAGCAGTTTAACAGGGGGCCTCAACGAGCAGTACTTC. It is translated as CASSLTGGLNEQYF.

The sample holds a few counts of this clonotype. The chain carries TRBV7-6 and TRBJ2-5; 7 nucleotides agree with TRBD1. With V trimmed by 0 bases and J by 5 bases, 9 bases remained unmatched. The CDR3 has 16 amino acids. Germline V gene sequence: CDR1 SGHVS, CDR2 FNYEAQ. In DNA, the CDR3 is TGTGCCAGCAGCTTAGCGAATCCGGGCAGGGGGGAGACCCAGTACTTC. Residues: CASSLANPGRGETQYF.

The sample holds one count of this clonotype. The chain is built from TRBV13 and TRBJ2-7, with a tentative D call TRBD1 (5 bases). V lost 0 bases and J lost 7, with 13 bases in between. CDR3 length equals 14 residues. The germline V gene has CDR1 PRHDT and CDR2 FYEKMQ (reference sequence). CDR3 nucleotides: TGTGCCAGCAGCTTAGGACAGGCCGCGAGGGAGCAGTACTTC. The encoded protein is CASSLGQAAREQYF.

The genes are TRBV5-8 and TRBJ2-1, with TRBD2 matching 11 bases. Germline loops: CDR1 SGHTS, CDR2 YDEGEE. With 2 bases clipped from V and 9 bases from J, the junction kept 7 bases outside the gene matches. The CDR3 has 15 amino acids. The DNA for the CDR3 is TGTGCCAGCAGCTTAGAACTAGCGGGAGTTGGTGAGCAGTTCTTC. Encoded protein: CASSLELAGVGEQFF.

This chain connects TRBV3-1 to TRBJ2-5; D possibly matches TRBD1 or TRBD2 (5 bases each). Trimming took 0 bases from V and 6 from J, leaving 14 bases between them. Looked up from germline, CDR1 is LGHDT and CDR2 is YNNKEL (reference sequence). CDR3 length: 15 residues. The CDR3 DNA follows: TGTGCCAGCAGCCAAGATGCTAGCCCAGGGAAGACCCAGTACTTC. It specifies CASSQDASPGKTQYF.

The V gene is TRBV7-8, the J gene TRBJ1-1; D not resolved. This CDR3 contains 15 residues. V was pared by 0 bases and J by 5 bases, with 13 bases between. Germline V lookup: CDR1 SGHVS, CDR2 FQNEAQ. The CDR3 loop reads CASSLAFRSGTEAFF. DNA for the CDR3: TGTGCCAGCAGCTTAGCGTTCAGGTCGGGGACTGAAGCTTTCTTT.